The rows below give T cell receptor beta chains drawn from one sample of a study of CXCR3-negative and CXCR3-positive naive CD8 T cells. TCRdb reanalyzed the 5' RACE reads and collapses them to one entry per CDR3 protein, without DNA. Recorded for this sample: some 39,000 distinct CDR3 sequences. Material: naive CXCR3- CD8+ T cells from blood. These receptors originate from a human donor in good health. Some clones in this sample may be carry-over from other donors' samples. CDR3s include the opening cysteine and the closing phenylalanine or tryptophan. For some rows the clone size is stated as once, few or many, or as a class when expanded; others skip it.

clone_size	v_call	j_call	cdr3_aa
NA	TRBV20-1	TRBJ2-1	CSARDDQGTAYNEQFF
NA	TRBV20-1	TRBJ2-1	CSAVAGEYNEQFF
NA	TRBV29-1	TRBJ2-3	CSVEQGTDTQYF
NA	TRBV29-1	TRBJ2-7	CSVGDRMTYEQYF
NA	TRBV14	TRBJ1-3	CASSPYRTSGNTIYF
NA	TRBV7-6	TRBJ2-3	CASSPAGREVDTQYF
NA	TRBV6-2/TRBV6-3	TRBJ1-1	CASSAWGEGTEAFF
NA	TRBV24-1	TRBJ1-2	CATSDFSGGDGYTF
NA	TRBV6-4	TRBJ2-1	CASSDIPLGGGTGGQFF
medium-sized	TRBV4-2	TRBJ1-1	CASSPDRGGLEAFF
NA	TRBV7-9	TRBJ1-1	CASRLGPGGGNTEAFF
NA	TRBV29-1	TRBJ2-7	CSVVVGGAASTYEQYF
NA	TRBV29-1	TRBJ2-3	CSVEPDTDTQYF
NA	TRBV7-3	TRBJ1-5	CASSLRTDSNQPQHF
NA	TRBV6-2/TRBV6-3	TRBJ2-2	CASSWTDTGELFF
NA	TRBV19	TRBJ2-5	CASSSTSETQYF
NA	TRBV6-6	TRBJ2-7	CASRVGTDYEQYF
NA	TRBV5-1	TRBJ2-7	CASSPEDRGPREQYF
NA	TRBV6-2/TRBV6-3	TRBJ1-5	CASANGNLYNQPQHF
NA	TRBV12-3/TRBV12-4	TRBJ2-7	CASSLEGGYEQYF
medium-sized	TRBV4-1	TRBJ2-2	CASSHQTGAGELFF
NA	TRBV16	TRBJ2-7	CASSQQGSTYEQYF
NA	TRBV7-3	TRBJ1-1	CASSLNRGLNTEAFF
NA	TRBV7-9	TRBJ2-7	CASSKGTDLGQYF
NA	TRBV7-9	TRBJ1-1	CASSWVNTEAFF
NA	TRBV10-3	TRBJ2-7	CAISEGPYEQYF
NA	TRBV7-6	TRBJ2-1	CASSLRGTNEQFF
NA	TRBV29-1	TRBJ1-2	CSVAWGGGYTF
NA	TRBV7-8	TRBJ2-1	CASRGSGAYNEQFF
NA	TRBV29-1	TRBJ2-1	CSVEGQVYNEQFF
NA	TRBV9	TRBJ2-1	CASSTDGSYNEQFF
NA	TRBV7-9	TRBJ2-2	CASSSSQGGTGELFF
NA	TRBV29-1	TRBJ2-2	CSVDETGGTGELFF
NA	TRBV2	TRBJ2-7	CASGGDRGPLEQYF
NA	TRBV28	TRBJ2-7	CASFAGTSLYEQYF
NA	TRBV7-6	TRBJ2-7	CASSLGGDYEQYF
NA	TRBV29-1	TRBJ1-5	CSVNTGGHQPQHF
NA	TRBV20-1	TRBJ1-2	CSARDRADSLTNYGYTF
NA	TRBV4-3	TRBJ2-1	CASRGDRGNEQFF
NA	TRBV5-1	TRBJ2-1	CASSLVGLASDYNEQFF
NA	TRBV29-1	TRBJ2-4	CSVEEWRGGSQNIQYF
NA	TRBV2	TRBJ2-5	CASGGGLAGTEETQYF
NA	TRBV29-1	TRBJ2-5	CSVEDGDSQETQYF
NA	TRBV15	TRBJ2-3	CATSRDRQGGTDTQYF
NA	TRBV29-1	TRBJ2-7	CSVEDGTSSSYEQYF
NA	TRBV9	TRBJ2-7	CASSVGQGAGYEQYF
NA	TRBV20-1	TRBJ2-5	CSARAPGPRETQYF
NA	TRBV19	TRBJ2-1	CASTSSGATRQKQFF
NA	TRBV7-6	TRBJ2-5	CASSSLGESPQETQYF
NA	TRBV20-1	TRBJ1-1	CSARSPRQVLTEAFF
NA	TRBV7-6	TRBJ2-2	CASSLLGTSNTGELFF
NA	TRBV2	TRBJ2-7	CASTNPKTRKDYEQYF
NA	TRBV28	TRBJ1-1	CASSPQTVGSTEAFF